The 18 T cell receptor beta chains in this list originate from one sample, sequenced in a study of beta chain features in type 1 diabetes. Expressed TCRB transcripts were sequenced because the entire RNA isolate underwent reverse transcription. The data were produced by immunoSEQ multiplex PCR, yet TCRdb's version contains in-frame clones alone and is incomplete. The data contain 400,000 to 450,000 clones, approximately 13% of them singletons. The sample taken for sequencing was naive CD4+ T cells from blood. Source of these receptors: a young man in good health.

V gene TRBV5-1 combines with J gene TRBJ2-1; D possibly uses TRBD1 or TRBD2 (5 bases each). The CDR3 spans 16 residues. V was shortened by 0 bases and J by 3 bases, with 13 bases between the two germline ends. From germline, CDR1 is SGHRS and CDR2 YFSETQ. This CDR3 is CASSLAGKGSYNEQFF. CDR3 nucleotides: TGCGCCAGCAGCTTGGCAGGGAAGGGGAGCTACAATGAGCAGTTCTTC. Together with reference TRBV5-1 and TRBJ2-1, the CDR3 gives the full variable domain: KAGVTQTPRYLIKTRGQQVTLSCSPISGHRSVSWYQQTPGQGLQFLFEYFSETQRNKGNFPGRFSGRQFSNSRSEMNVSTLELGDSALYLCASSLAGKGSYNEQFFGPGTRLTVL.

This clone appeared a few times. The chain carries TRBV5-4 and TRBJ1-5; no clear D gene. This CDR3 comprises 13 residues. Germline CDR1 is SGHNT and CDR2 is YYREEE (reference sequence). The V end was cut by 1 base, the J end by 11 bases, with 13 bases between. CDR3 loop: CASSLNRDTSQHF. CDR3 sequence (DNA): TGTGCCAGCAGCTTGAACCGTGACACTTCCCAGCATTTT. Drawing the rest from reference TRBV5-4 and TRBJ1-5, the complete variable domain is ETGVTQSPTHLIKTRGQQVTLRCSSQSGHNTVSWYQQALGQGPQFIFQYYREEENGRGNFPPRFSGLQFPNYSSELNVNALELDDSALYLCASSLNRDTSQHFGDGTRLSIL.

This CDR3 is CASSLGPLVRQFF. In DNA form, the CDR3 reads TGTGCCAGCAGCTTAGGGCCATTGGTAAGGCAGTTCTTC. This chain uses TRBV7-2 with TRBJ2-1; D gene uncertain. Germline V gene lookup returns CDR1 SGHTA and CDR2 FQGNSA. The ends were cut back, 1 base at V and 12 bases at J, with 13 bases in the middle. This CDR3 contains 13 residues.

V and J are TRBV9 and TRBJ2-2, with a weak D call TRBD1 (5 bases). The CDR3 is 14 amino acids. Germline CDR1 SGDLS, CDR2 YYNGEE. V was shortened by 6 bases and J by 2 bases, with 11 bases between the two germline ends. The CDR3 sequence is CASNTGLNTGELFF. As DNA, the CDR3 is TGTGCCAGCAATACAGGCCTTAACACCGGGGAGCTGTTTTTT. The full variable domain, its missing parts supplied by reference TRBV9 and TRBJ2-2, is DSGVTQTPKHLITATGQRVTLRCSPRSGDLSVYWYQQSLDQGLQFLIQYYNGEERAKGNILERFSAQQFPDLHSELNLSSLELGDSALYFCASNTGLNTGELFFGEGSRLTVL.

This clone was counted between two and nine times. CDR3 protein: CSDPFWYEQYF. The CDR3 DNA follows: TGCAGTGATCCCTTTTGGTACGAGCAGTACTTC. The chain carries TRBV20-1 and TRBJ2-7; D remains ambiguous. Trimming stripped 7 bases from V and 4 bases from J, with 11 bases between. CDR3 length: 11 residues. Germline loops: CDR1 DFQATT, CDR2 SNEGSKA (reference sequence).

This clone was found a few times. V gene TRBV11-2 combines with J gene TRBJ2-5; no definite D call. CDR3 length: 15 amino acids. The germline V gene encodes CDR1 SGHAT and CDR2 FQNNGV. V lost 5 bases and J 1 base, leaving 14 bases between the germline ends. The CDR3 region is CASSVNWAVQETQYF. The CDR3 DNA reads as TGTGCCAGCAGCGTAAATTGGGCAGTCCAAGAGACCCAGTACTTC.

The chain carries TRBV19 and TRBJ1-2; D is undetermined. The CDR3 covers 13 residues. Germline lookup yields CDR1 LNHDA and CDR2 SQIVND (reference sequence). The V and J ends lost 3 bases and 8 bases respectively, with 13 bases between them. The CDR3 sequence is CASSILTNGGYTF. CDR3 DNA: TGTGCCAGTAGTATTCTAACGAACGGCGGCTACACCTTC. The whole variable domain, filled in from reference TRBV19 and TRBJ1-2, reads DGGITQSPKYLFRKEGQNVTLSCEQNLNHDAMYWYRQDPGQGLRLIYYSQIVNDFQKGDIAEGYSVSREKKESFPLTVTSAQKNPTAFYLCASSILTNGGYTFGSGTRLTVV.

The sample holds many counts of this clone. The chain uses TRBV30 and TRBJ1-2; D gene ambiguous. Trimming cost V 0 bases and J 4 bases, with 12 bases left between them. There are 14 residues in the CDR3. Germline V gene data show CDR1 as GTSNPN and CDR2 as SVGIG (reference sequence). CDR3 sequence (DNA): TGTGCCTGGAGTGTACGTCGGCAGACCTATGGCTACACCTTC. It yields the protein CAWSVRRQTYGYTF. Variable domain in full (rest from reference TRBV30 and TRBJ1-2): SQTIHQWPATLVQPVGSPLSLECTVEGTSNPNLYWYRQAAGRGLQLLFYSVGIGQISSEVPQNLSASRPQDRQFILSSKKLLLSDSGFYLCAWSVRRQTYGYTFGSGTRLTVV.

As regards this clone: At one end, the junction sequence differs from germline, possibly due to a read error. The chain links TRBV19 to TRBJ2-3; the match to TRBD2 covers 11 bases. Germline-derived CDR1 and CDR2 are LNHDA and SQIVND (reference sequence). The CDR3 runs to 11 residues. The DNA of the CDR3 is TGTGCCAGGCATCTTAGCGGGGGGGCCGGTTTT. Its translation: CARHLSGGAGF.

This clone showed up just a few times. The chain joins TRBV30 to TRBJ2-3; D gene uncertain. Trimming took off 3 bases at V and 6 bases at J, with 13 bases between the two ends. This CDR3 region has 13 residues. Looked up from germline, CDR1 is GTSNPN and CDR2 is SVGIG (reference sequence). CDR3 coding DNA: TGTGCCTGGAGCCCGGATGGGCGGGATACGCAGTATTTT. It encodes CAWSPDGRDTQYF.

This clone was detected only a few times. This chain joins TRBV25-1 and TRBJ2-5; D ambiguous. The V gene lost 3 bases and the J gene lost 4 bases, with 21 bases spanning the gap. This CDR3 has 17 residues. Per germline, CDR1 MGHDK and CDR2 SYGVNS. CDR3 DNA: TGTGCCAGCAGTGACTCCCTTATTGATGCGAGGCGAGAGACCCAGTACTTC. This sequence encodes CASSDSLIDARRETQYF. The whole variable domain, filled in from reference TRBV25-1 and TRBJ2-5, reads EADIYQTPRYLVIGTGKKITLECSQTMGHDKMYWYQQDPGMELHLIHYSYGVNSTEKGDLSSESTVSRIRTEHFPLTLESARPSHTSQYLCASSDSLIDARRETQYFGPGTRLLVL.

This clone has more than one count but fewer than ten. The chain uses TRBV9 and TRBJ2-1; TRBD2 matches 8 bases. The CDR3 runs to 15 residues. Trimming removed 4 bases from V and 2 bases from J; junction bases left unmatched: 5. Germline V gene lookup returns CDR1 SGDLS and CDR2 YYNGEE. The DNA of the CDR3 is TGTGCCAGCAGCCTCGGGACTAGGGCCTACAATGAGCAGTTCTTC. It translates to CASSLGTRAYNEQFF.

This clone was detected a few times. The chain links TRBV30 to TRBJ1-3; D gene uncertain. V was trimmed by 3 bases and J by 4 bases, leaving 16 bases between them. This CDR3 region has 15 residues. Germline-derived CDR1 and CDR2 are GTSNPN and SVGIG (reference sequence). The CDR3, as DNA: TGTGCCTGGAGCGCTGGACGACGCGCGGGAAACACCATATATTTT. Translation gives CAWSAGRRAGNTIYF.

The rearrangement links TRBV15 to TRBJ2-5, with D uncertain. CDR1 is LNHNV and CDR2 is YYDKDF in the germline V gene (reference sequence). The CDR3 length is 12 residues. Trimming removed 0 bases from V and 5 bases from J, with 4 bases in between. The CDR3 DNA is TGTGCCACCAGCAGAGATAGCGAGACCCAGTACTTC. It translates to CATSRDSETQYF.

At least ten counts were recorded for this clone. The CDR3: CASSNDRSSYNEQFF. The CDR3 coding sequence is TGTGCCAGCAGCAACGACCGGAGCTCCTACAATGAGCAGTTCTTC. The rearrangement joins TRBV21-1 to TRBJ2-1; the table's D gene call, TRBD2, was not cross checked with the DNA. TRBV21-1 is a pseudogene locus. The CDR3 loop spans 15 amino acids.

The rearrangement uses TRBV29-1 and TRBJ1-5, with 9 bases fitting TRBD1. The CDR3 extends over 13 amino acids. Germline lookup yields CDR1 SQVTM and CDR2 ANQGSEA. V was clipped by 7 bases and J by 2 bases; unmatched bases: 3. The CDR3 bases are TGCAGCGCCACAGGGGGCGGCAATCAGCCCCAGCATTTT. Its protein product is CSATGGGNQPQHF.

The CDR3 loop is CASSEWTGAGYEQYF. The DNA for the CDR3 is TGTGCCAGCAGCGAATGGACAGGGGCCGGCTACGAGCAGTACTTC. The chain uses TRBV5-6 and TRBJ2-7; 9 bases map to TRBD1. This CDR3 has 15 amino acids. Germline V gives CDR1 SGHDT, CDR2 YYEEEE. The ends lost 4 bases at V and 3 bases at J; junction bases unmatched: 8.

This rearrangement joins TRBV5-4 to TRBJ2-3, with 13 bases lining up with TRBD2. This CDR3 has 17 amino acids. After removal of 4 bases from V and 1 base from J, the junction contained 6 bases not matched to a gene. In germline, CDR1 is SGHNT, CDR2 YYREEE (reference sequence). The CDR3 loop reads CASSQTSGGAGTDTQYF. The CDR3 region has the DNA TGTGCCAGCAGCCAAACTAGCGGGGGGGCCGGCACAGATACGCAGTATTTT.